This T cell receptor (beta chain) came from a study of regulatory T cells in long-lasting Graves disease. Building the TCR beta libraries relied on iRepertoire HTBI primers, and CDR3 regions underwent Arm-PCR. One entry per CDR3 protein results from TCRdb running MiXCR on the multiplex PCR reads. Among hundreds of thousands of distinct CDR3 sequences, around 17% were seen once, and the ten largest hold 18%. V was cut by 2 bases and J by 8 bases, with 12 bases left in between. Looked up from germline, CDR1 is SGHDN and CDR2 is FVKESK. CDR3 length equals 13 residues. Time point described: newly diagnosed GD, antithyroid drugs for less than 3 months. The TCR library was made from RNA that had been extracted from PBMCs in TRIzol. The same data also went into a second study, on T cells in Graves' hyperthyroidism and ophthalmopathy. From that study: Within blood appeared most thyroid clonotypes that had expanded above 0.001.

J is TRBJ1-2 and V is TRBV14; D is uncertain. The receptor comes from a woman younger than 45 with Graves disease. The sample in question was peripheral blood mononuclear cells (PBMCs), obtained at new diagnosis, from a patient treated with antithyroid drugs. CDR3 in DNA: TGTGCCAGCAGCCAAAGAGGTGGAGGAGGCTACACCTTC. Its protein product is CASSQRGGGGYTF.